This T cell receptor beta chain was sequenced in a study of cytomegalovirus exposure and HLA in healthy donors. Study at large: Samples from HLA-typed donors yielded approximately 80 million unique TCRs in an early data release.

Though probably carrying unrecorded immune exposures, donors were nominally healthy at sampling. Amplification used 60 Vbeta primers and 13 Jbeta primers. Repertoires were generated with immunoSEQ multiplex PCR, while TCRdb's copy carries only in-frame clones and drops some. The table lists around 130,000 clones, approximately 81% of them singletons, with 1.5% to 2.5% in the top ten. This clonotype originated in a man aged 18 to 29 in good health and CMV-seronegative. The material sequenced was PBMCs.

The chain's CDR3 is CASSRTTSGTYNEQFF. The CDR3 DNA follows: TGTGCCAGCTCACGGACGACTAGCGGGACGTACAATGAGCAGTTCTTC. The V and J genes are TRBV18 and TRBJ2-1; TRBD2 matches 11 bases. The CDR3 totals 16 residues. The germline CDR1 and CDR2 sequences are KGHSH and LQKENI. V dropped 4 bases and J dropped 4; count of bases not matched to a gene: 6.